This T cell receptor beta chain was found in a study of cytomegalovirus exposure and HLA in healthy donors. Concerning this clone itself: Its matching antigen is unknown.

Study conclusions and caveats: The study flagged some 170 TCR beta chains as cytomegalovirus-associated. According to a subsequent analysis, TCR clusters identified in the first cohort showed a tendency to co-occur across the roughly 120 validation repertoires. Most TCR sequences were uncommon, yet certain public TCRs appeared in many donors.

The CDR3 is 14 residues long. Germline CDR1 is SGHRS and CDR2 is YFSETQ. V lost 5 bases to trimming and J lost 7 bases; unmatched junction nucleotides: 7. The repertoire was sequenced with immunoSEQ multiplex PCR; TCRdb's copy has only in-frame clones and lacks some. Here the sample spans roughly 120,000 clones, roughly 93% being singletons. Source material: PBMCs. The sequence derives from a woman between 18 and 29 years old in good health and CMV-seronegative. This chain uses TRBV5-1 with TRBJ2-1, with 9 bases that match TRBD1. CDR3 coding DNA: TGCGCCAGCAGTGCCGGGACAGGGTTTAATGAGCAGTTCTTC. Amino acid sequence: CASSAGTGFNEQFF. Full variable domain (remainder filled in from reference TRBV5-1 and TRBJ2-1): KAGVTQTPRYLIKTRGQQVTLSCSPISGHRSVSWYQQTPGQGLQFLFEYFSETQRNKGNFPGRFSGRQFSNSRSEMNVSTLELGDSALYLCASSAGTGFNEQFFGPGTRLTVL.